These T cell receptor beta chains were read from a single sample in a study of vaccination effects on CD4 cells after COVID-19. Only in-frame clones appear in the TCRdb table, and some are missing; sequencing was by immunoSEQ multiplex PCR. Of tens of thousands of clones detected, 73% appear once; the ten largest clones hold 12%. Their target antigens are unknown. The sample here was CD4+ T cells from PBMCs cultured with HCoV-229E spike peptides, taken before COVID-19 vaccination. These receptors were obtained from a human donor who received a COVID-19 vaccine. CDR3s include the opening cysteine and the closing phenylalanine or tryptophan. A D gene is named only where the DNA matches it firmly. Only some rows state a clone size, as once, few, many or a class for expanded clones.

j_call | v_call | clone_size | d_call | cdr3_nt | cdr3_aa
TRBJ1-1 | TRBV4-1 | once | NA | TGCGCCAGCAGCCAAGGGTGGTACACTGAAGCTTTCTTT | CASSQGWYTEAFF
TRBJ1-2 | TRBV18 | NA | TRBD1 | TGTGCCAGCTCACCCCCTGCGTTTGTCGGGACAGGGCTTGGCTACACCTTC | CASSPPAFVGTGLGYTF
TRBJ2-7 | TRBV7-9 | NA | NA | TGTGCCAGCAGCAGCAGGGAAGGAACCTACGAGCAGTACTTC | CASSSREGTYEQYF
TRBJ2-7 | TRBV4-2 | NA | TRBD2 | TGTGCCAGCAGAAACGGACTAGCGGATTACGAGCAGTACTTC | CASRNGLADYEQYF
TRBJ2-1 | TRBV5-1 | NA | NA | TGCGCCAGCAGCTTGACTAGCTACAATGAGCAGTTCTTC | CASSLTSYNEQFF
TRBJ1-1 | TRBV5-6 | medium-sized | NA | TGTGCCAGCAGCTTGGGACTTGTGAAGAACACTGAAGCTTTCTTT | CASSLGLVKNTEAFF
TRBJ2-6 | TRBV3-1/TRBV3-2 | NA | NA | TGTGCCAGCAGCCAAGGAGTTCCCGGGACCTACGGCTCTGGGGCCAACGTCCTGACTTTC | CASSQGVPGTYGSGANVLTF
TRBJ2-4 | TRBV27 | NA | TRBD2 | TGTGCCAGCAGTTTGGGACTAGCGGAAAACATTCAGTACTTC | CASSLGLAENIQYF
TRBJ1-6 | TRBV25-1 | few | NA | TGTGCCAGCAGTGAGGGCTCACCCCTCCACTTT | CASSEGSPLHF
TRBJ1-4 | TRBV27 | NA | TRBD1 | TGTGCCAGCAGCACACTCGACAGGGGGGGAGGTGAAAAACTGTTTTTT | CASSTLDRGGGEKLFF
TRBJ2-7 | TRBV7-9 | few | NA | TGTGCCAGCAGCTTAGCATACTACGAGCAGTACTTC | CASSLAYYEQYF
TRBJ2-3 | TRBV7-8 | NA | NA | TGTGCCAGCAGCTTAGGTCGGGGGAGGAGGACAGATACGCAGTATTTT | CASSLGRGRRTDTQYF
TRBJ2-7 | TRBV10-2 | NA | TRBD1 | TGCGCCAGCAGCCCGGGACAGGGGAGCTACGAGCAGTACTTC | CASSPGQGSYEQYF
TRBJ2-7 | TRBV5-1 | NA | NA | TGCGCCAGCAGCTTGGCCTTGACTCTCGGCTACGAGCAGTACTTC | CASSLALTLGYEQYF
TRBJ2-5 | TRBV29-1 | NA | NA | TGCAGCGGTGCAATTATTACCGGGACCCAGCTTCGAGAGACCCAGTACTTC | CSGAIITGTQLRETQYF
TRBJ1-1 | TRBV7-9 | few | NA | TGTGCCAGCAGCCAACAGGGGAACACTGAAGCTTTCTTT | CASSQQGNTEAFF
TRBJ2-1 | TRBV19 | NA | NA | TGTGCCAGTAGTATAGACAGGATTGAGCAGTTCTTC | CASSIDRIEQFF
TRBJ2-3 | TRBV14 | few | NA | TGTGCCAGCAGCCGGCAGGGGAAAATAAGGACAGATACGCAGTATTTT | CASSRQGKIRTDTQYF
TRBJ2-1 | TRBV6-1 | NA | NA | TGTGCCAGCAGTGAACTAGCTTCCAATGAGCAGTTCTTC | CASSELASNEQFF
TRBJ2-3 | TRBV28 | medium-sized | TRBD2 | TGTGCCAGCAGCAAATCGGGGGGGACAGATACGCAGTATTTT | CASSKSGGTDTQYF
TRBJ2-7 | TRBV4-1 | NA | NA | TGCGCCAGCAGCCCCGGACAGTGGTCCTACGAGCAGTACTTC | CASSPGQWSYEQYF
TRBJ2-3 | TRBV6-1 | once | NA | TGTGCCAGCAGTGAACGGGAGAGAGAGACAGATACGCAGTATTTT | CASSERERETDTQYF
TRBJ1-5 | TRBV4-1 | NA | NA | TGCGCCAGCAGCCAAGTGCCGGGGGGCGGCAATCAGCCCCAGCATTTT | CASSQVPGGGNQPQHF
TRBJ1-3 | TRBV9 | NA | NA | TGTGCCAGCAGCGCAAACACAGTCTCTGGAAACACCATATATTTT | CASSANTVSGNTIYF
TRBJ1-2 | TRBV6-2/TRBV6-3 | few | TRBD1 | TGTGCCAGCAGTCTCTTCCAACAGGGGGCGGGTGGCTACACCTTC | CASSLFQQGAGGYTF
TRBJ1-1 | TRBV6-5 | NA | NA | TGTGCCAGCAGTCAGGCAGGCCTGAACACTGAAGCTTTCTTT | CASSQAGLNTEAFF
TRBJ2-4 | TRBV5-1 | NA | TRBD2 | TGCGCCAGCAGCTTGGGACTAGCGACACTAGCCAAAAACATTCAGTACTTC | CASSLGLATLAKNIQYF
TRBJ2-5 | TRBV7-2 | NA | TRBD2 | TGTGCCAGCAGCTTAATGGGACTAGTTCCTCGGCAAGAGACCCAGTACTTC | CASSLMGLVPRQETQYF
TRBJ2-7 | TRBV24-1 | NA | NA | TGTGCCACCAGTGACCCCTCAAGCGAGCAGTACTTC | CATSDPSSEQYF
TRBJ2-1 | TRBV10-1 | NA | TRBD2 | TGCGCCAGCAGTACTAGCGGGGGATTCAATGAGCAGTTCTTC | CASSTSGGFNEQFF